The TCR beta chain described here comes from a study of regulatory T cells in long-lasting Graves disease. Assembly of TCR beta libraries relied on iRepertoire HTBI primers together with Arm-PCR of CDR3 regions. MiXCR, run by TCRdb on the multiplex PCR reads, gives a single entry per CDR3 protein. Altogether roughly 380,000 distinct CDR3 sequences are present, 15% to 17% being singletons, with the ten largest covering about 20%. At least ten counts were recorded for this clonotype. Time point noted: newly diagnosed GD, antithyroid drugs for less than 3 months. Researchers made the TCR library from RNA that was extracted from PBMCs. Germline-derived CDR1 and CDR2 are MNHEY and SMNVEV (reference sequence). The CDR3 is 13 residues long. V was clipped by 4 bases and J by 5 bases, with 11 bases between them.

This TCR was sampled from a female donor with Graves disease. The sequencing here drew on peripheral blood mononuclear cells (PBMCs), taken at new diagnosis, from a patient treated with antithyroid drugs. This rearrangement joins TRBV27 to TRBJ1-1; D gene ambiguous. The CDR3 loop reads CASSSGMRTEAFF. Written as DNA, the CDR3 is TGTGCCAGCAGTTCGGGAATGAGGACTGAAGCTTTCTTT.